This T cell receptor beta chain was observed in a study of blood T cell repertoires in COVID-19. Study-level information: The United States, Italy and Spain provided the acute and convalescent COVID-19 samples.

This table comes from immunoSEQ multiplex PCR, and its TCRdb copy is limited to in-frame clones, with some not included. This table has under 95,000 clones, roughly 90% appearing once. The specimen was peripheral blood. The sequence was obtained from a woman between 50 and 59 years old with acute or convalescent COVID-19.

CDR3 amino acids: CASSEGLFSNEQFF. The CDR3 DNA reads as TGTGCCAGCTCCGAGGGATTGTTCAGTAATGAGCAGTTCTTC. The chain carries TRBV18 and TRBJ2-1; D is possibly TRBD2 (5 bases). Germline V lookup: CDR1 KGHSH, CDR2 LQKENI. This CDR3 comprises 14 residues. Trimming cost V 6 bases and J 7 bases, with 16 bases left between them.